One sample yielded the 10 T cell receptor beta chains listed below, sequenced in a study of blood T cell repertoires in COVID-19. This table comes from immunoSEQ multiplex PCR, and its TCRdb copy is limited to in-frame clones, with some not included. The data show a few hundred thousand clones, approximately 86% seen once. Sequenced: peripheral blood. Every receptor here comes from a man between 18 and 29 years old with active or convalescent COVID-19.

V usage is TRBV5-1 and J usage is TRBJ2-2; 7 bases are a match to TRBD1. Per the germline V gene, CDR1 is SGHRS and CDR2 is YFSETQ. This CDR3 region has 15 residues. V lost 3 bases, J lost 6 bases, and 8 bases stayed unmatched. The CDR3 here is CASSSQTGLAGELFF. CDR3 DNA: TGCGCCAGCAGCTCGCAGACAGGGCTAGCCGGGGAGCTGTTTTTT.

The genes are TRBV6-5 and TRBJ1-5, with no clear D. V lost 7 bases to trimming and J lost 2 bases, with 12 bases between them. The CDR3 is 14 residues long. CDR1 and CDR2 from the germline V gene are MNHEY and SVGAGI. The CDR3 sequence is CASTSGVRNQPQHF. CDR3 bases: TGTGCCAGCACTTCCGGGGTTCGCAATCAGCCCCAGCATTTT.

The rearrangement joins TRBV2 to TRBJ1-5, with TRBD1 matching over 8 bases. The germline V gene has CDR1 SNHLY and CDR2 FYNNEI. Losses at the gene ends were 6 bases for V and 5 bases for J; bases not matched to a gene: 9. The CDR3 contains 15 residues. The CDR3 is CASRPQGVGYQPQHF. DNA of the CDR3: TGTGCCAGCAGACCACAGGGGGTAGGGTATCAGCCCCAGCATTTT.

This chain links TRBV6-5 with TRBJ2-7, with 9 bases fitting TRBD2. The CDR3 spans 15 residues. Germline loops: CDR1 MNHEY, CDR2 SVGAGI. The J segment lost 3 bases and the V segment lost 6 bases, leaving 9 bases of the junction unmatched. Here the CDR3 reads CASRYRSGGGYEQYF. The CDR3 nucleotides read TGTGCCAGCAGATACCGTAGCGGGGGCGGCTACGAGCAGTACTTC.

The gene calls are TRBV25-1 and TRBJ2-7, with D possibly being TRBD1 (5 bases). V was cut by 8 bases and J by 3 bases, with 8 bases left in between. The germline V gene has CDR1 MGHDK and CDR2 SYGVNS. The CDR3 covers 11 residues. The CDR3 protein is CASSDNYEQYF. The CDR3 DNA reads TGTGCCAGCTCGGACAACTACGAGCAGTACTTC.

V and J are TRBV6-5 and TRBJ1-1; a weak D match, TRBD1 (5 bases). Germline V gene lookup returns CDR1 MNHEY and CDR2 SVGAGI. The V gene lost 2 bases and the J gene lost 5 bases, with 15 bases spanning the gap. CDR3 size: 15 residues. CDR3 protein: CASSYRQMGDTEAFF. The CDR3 bases are TGTGCCAGCAGTTACAGACAGATGGGTGATACTGAAGCTTTCTTT.

The chain is built from TRBV12-3 or TRBV12-4 and TRBJ2-2, with TRBD2 matching over 7 bases. Unmatched junction bases numbered 1, after V lost 3 bases and J lost 6 bases. The CDR3 loop spans 13 amino acids. DNA for the CDR3: TGTGCCAGCAGTTTTACTAGCGCCGGGGAGCTGTTTTTT. Encoded protein: CASSFTSAGELFF.

The chain joins TRBV6-5 to TRBJ1-2; a weak D match, TRBD1 (6 bases). Germline values: CDR1 MNHEY, CDR2 SVGAGI. This CDR3 region has 11 residues. The CDR3 DNA follows: TGTGTCGCGGGGGGGGCCTATGGCTACACCTTC. It codes for CVAGGAYGYTF.

The J gene is TRBJ2-5, the V gene TRBV28; D ambiguous. The germline V gene has CDR1 MDHEN and CDR2 SYDVKM. CDR3 length equals 14 residues. Between the trimmed V and J ends, which lost 6 bases and 4 bases, there was a span of 15 bases. The CDR3 bases are TGTGCCAGCAGCCTACCGGAGTGGGTAGAGACCCAGTACTTC. Translating it yields CASSLPEWVETQYF. Full variable domain (missing parts from reference TRBV28 and TRBJ2-5): DVKVTQSSRYLVKRTGEKVFLECVQDMDHENMFWYRQDPGLGLRLIYFSYDVKMKEKGDIPEGYSVSREKKERFSLILESASTNQTSMYLCASSLPEWVETQYFGPGTRLLVL.

This chain joins TRBV6-5 and TRBJ1-1; TRBD1 might be the D (6 bases). CDR1 and CDR2 (germline): MNHEY, SVGAGI. CDR3 length equals 14 residues. Trimming shortened V by 5 bases and J by 6 bases, and 16 bases separated the two germline ends. The CDR3 here is CASSTQGRSSEAFF. CDR3 DNA sequence: TGTGCCAGCAGTACGCAGGGGAGAAGCTCTGAAGCTTTCTTT.